This TCR beta chain stems from a study of T cell responses to AZD1222 COVID-19 vaccine (dated by TCRdb to about 2021). Broadly, across the study: AZD1222 recipients given second doses at about 4 weeks or at about 12 weeks were pooled, since spike-specific TCR depth and breadth were not found to differ between the two schedules. A total of 240 or so trial participants underwent TCR sequencing, of whom approximately 200 had received two doses of AZD1222 and roughly 26 had received two doses of the MenACWY control vaccine. Trial participants were enrolled into age subgroups of 18-55, 56-69 and 70-plus years, which contained about 150, 28 and 57 TCR-sequenced participants, respectively. General findings and caveats noted by the study authors: Nearly half of unique spike-specific TCRs reportedly recognized epitopes outside regions mutated in the B.1.351 and B.1.1.7 variants. Conclusions about previously exposed vaccinees were limited because only six AZD1222 recipients were SARS-CoV-2 seropositive at baseline. Most participants were white British and females outnumbered males, and the authors suggested that clonal diversity may have been underestimated. No day 14 peak-response samples were available, so repertoires were characterized only after the peak T cell response. Vaccine-associated CD4 TCRs spanned the whole spike protein, with dominant responses in regions 160-218 and 743-854. In the small 56-69-year group, the increase in depth fell short of significance, most likely because of low power. A significant rise in spike-specific TCR breadth and depth was observed after two AZD1222 doses relative to day 0 and relative to MenACWY recipients.

Regarding this clone: It has no known antigen specificity. No much larger clone exists at a distance of one base, and base qualities are not known.

The CDR3 regions of human TCRbeta chains were analyzed by immunosequencing. In the original analysis: TCRs in the repertoires were matched against a reference library of SARS-CoV-2-specific TCRs that had been generated with the MIRA antigen-specificity platform. Breadth was defined as the fraction of unique TCRs that were SARS-CoV-2-associated, and depth was defined as the fraction of total T cells that were SARS-CoV-2-associated. Using the MIRA data, every spike-specific TCR was mapped to the spike region that the TCR reacted to and assigned to either a CD4 or a CD8 class. Log10-transformed breadth and depth values were compared by one-way ANOVA with Sidak's multiple comparisons tests. TCRdb re-hosts the immuneACCESS table, in-frame sequences only. Its copies lack some clones; in the studies checked, an unresolved V gene accounts for under half of them, and the cause for the rest is not known. V, J and clone size are taken as reported in that table, and D and trimming were inferred from the DNA itself. The sample has some 110,000 clones on record, over 80% of them singletons. Less than 9.5% of the sample lies in the top ten.

The CDR3 runs 15 residues from the cysteine to the phenylalanine. Just the 45-base CDR3 DNA is kept, in frame starting at base 1. CDR1 and CDR2 were assigned from the germline V gene (reference sequence) as SEHNR and FQNEAQ. V is clipped by 4 bases and J by 0 bases, and the sequence between their germline boundaries is 9 bases long. Read against the paper, the sample's time point label means: baseline before first vaccination. Samples from vaccinated people were obtained from the UK trials COV001 and COV002, which included a single-blind randomized controlled phase 2/3 trial of AZD1222 (ChAdOx1 nCoV-19) in healthy adults. Trial participant PBMC samples were collected at day 0 and day 28 after the second dose for TCRbeta chain sequencing.

This clonotype was sampled from an adult in good health. Recombination connected TRBV7-9 to TRBJ2-2; the best D guess is TRBD1, with 5 bases matching. This specimen consisted of peripheral blood, obtained on day 0 of AZD1222 vaccination. The CDR3 protein sequence reads: CASSSLTANTGELFF. The bases are TGTGCCAGCAGCTCCCTGACAGCGAACACCGGGGAGCTGTTTTTT. The entire variable domain, with the stretches around the CDR3 drawn from the reference TRBV7-9 and TRBJ2-2 proteins, is DTGVSQNPRHKITKRGQNVTFRCDPISEHNRLYWYRQTLGQGPEFLTYFQNEAQLEKSRLLSDRFSAERPKGSFSTLEIQRTEQGDSAMYLCASSSLTANTGELFFGEGSRLTVL.